This entry lists 31 T cell receptor beta chains sequenced from one sample in a study of blood T cell repertoires in COVID-19 (TCRdb year 2020). The library came from the immunoSEQ multiplex PCR assay. TCRdb retrieved this table from immuneACCESS and kept in-frame rearrangements only. Not all clones are present; in checked studies, unresolved V genes account for under half, and no reason is known for the remainder. The sample table contains about 100,000 clones; only one count was recorded for more than 65% of them. The top ten clonotypes cover under 35% of the sample. The sample consisted of peripheral blood. The receptors stem from a man between 65 and 79 years old with active or convalescent COVID-19.

The table lists this clone with a few counts. V gene TRBV27 combines with J gene TRBJ1-1, with a possible D match to TRBD1 (6 bases). Trimming left V 11 bases short and J 2 bases short, with 21 bases between. Germline CDR1 reads MNHEY; CDR2 reads SMNVEV (reference sequence). The CDR3 loop spans 15 amino acids. As DNA, the CDR3 is TGTGCCTCCCGGGGGGCGGGGGGAAGTAACACTGAAGCTTTCTTT. This codes for CASRGAGGSNTEAFF.

The V and J genes are TRBV5-4 and TRBJ1-1; a weak D match, TRBD1 (5 bases). CDR3 length: 15 residues. Per the germline V gene, CDR1 is SGHNT and CDR2 is YYREEE (reference sequence). V gave up 4 bases and J gave up 4 bases, with 17 bases separating them. Here the CDR3 DNA reads TGTGCCAGCAGCCCACCTCAGGGATTGGGCACTGAAGCTTTCTTT. Translation gives CASSPPQGLGTEAFF.

This chain joins TRBV9 and TRBJ1-2, with 8 bases aligning to TRBD1. J lost 5 bases, V lost 4 bases, and 4 bases had no gene match. Per germline, CDR1 SGDLS and CDR2 YYNGEE. The CDR3 spans 13 residues. The CDR3 sequence is CASSQTGAYGYTF. DNA of the CDR3: TGTGCCAGCAGCCAGACAGGGGCTTATGGCTACACCTTC.

The chain has TRBV14 and TRBJ2-5, with 9 bases that match TRBD1. The germline CDR1 and CDR2 sequences are SGHDN and FVKESK. The CDR3 spans 13 residues. J gave up 5 bases and V 4 bases, and 2 bases lay outside the gene matches. CDR3 in DNA: TGTGCCAGCAGCCCCGGACAGGGGGAGACCCAGTACTTC. Protein: CASSPGQGETQYF.

The gene calls are TRBV2 and TRBJ2-7; TRBD1 is a possible D gene (6 bases). Germline lookup yields CDR1 SNHLY and CDR2 FYNNEI. Trimming took 6 bases from V and 2 from J, leaving 8 bases between them. The CDR3 totals 12 residues. CDR3 region: CASRDSTYEQYF. The CDR3 coding sequence is TGTGCCAGCAGGGACAGCACCTACGAGCAGTACTTC.

The CDR3 is CASTRGTGELFF. CDR3 nucleotides: TGCGCCAGCACCCGGGGGACCGGGGAGCTGTTTTTT. The chain couples TRBV5-1 to TRBJ2-2; the D gene is possibly TRBD2 (6 bases). V was trimmed by 6 bases and J by 5 bases, leaving 8 bases between them. This CDR3 is built from 12 residues. Germline CDR1 SGHRS, CDR2 YFSETQ. The variable domain in full, completed from reference TRBV5-1 and TRBJ2-2, reads KAGVTQTPRYLIKTRGQQVTLSCSPISGHRSVSWYQQTPGQGLQFLFEYFSETQRNKGNFPGRFSGRQFSNSRSEMNVSTLELGDSALYLCASTRGTGELFFGEGSRLTVL.

The chain has TRBV5-1 and TRBJ2-1, with 9 bases that match TRBD2. V gave up 0 bases and J gave up 6 bases; unmatched junction bases: 10. The length of the CDR3 is 17 residues. The germline CDR1 and CDR2 sequences are SGHRS and YFSETQ. The CDR3 is CASSLDIGLAGFNEQFF. Written as DNA, the CDR3 is TGCGCCAGCAGCTTGGATATAGGGCTAGCGGGGTTCAATGAGCAGTTCTTC.

This clone was detected only once. The V and J genes are TRBV7-9 and TRBJ1-2; possible D gene TRBD1, 5 bases. The V end was cut by 7 bases, the J end by 6 bases, with 21 bases between. Germline assignment: CDR1 SEHNR and CDR2 FQNEAQ (reference sequence). The CDR3 totals 15 residues. CDR3 coding DNA: TGTGCCAGCACCAAATGGGACTTTCTGGGGCATGGCTACACCTTC. Translated, it gives CASTKWDFLGHGYTF.

The CDR3 region is CASSARAGDRQETQYF. The CDR3 DNA is TGTGCCAGCAGCGCCCGGGCGGGGGACCGCCAAGAGACCCAGTACTTC. The chain links TRBV11-2 to TRBJ2-5, with 7 bases fitting TRBD2. CDR1 and CDR2 (germline): SGHAT, FQNNGV. V gave up 5 bases and J gave up 1 base; unmatched junction bases: 10. The CDR3 is made up of 16 amino acids.

This clone was recorded once. The chain couples TRBV19 to TRBJ2-5, with TRBD2 identical over 7 bases. Losses at the gene ends were 7 bases for V and 3 bases for J; bases not matched to a gene: 11. The CDR3 is made up of 15 amino acids. Per the germline V gene, CDR1 is LNHDA and CDR2 is SQIVND (reference sequence). Written as DNA, the CDR3 is TGTGCCAGTACCACCGGAGGGAGGGCCGAAGAGACCCAGTACTTC. It encodes CASTTGGRAEETQYF.

In this sample, this clone turned up once. V and J are TRBV3-1 (or the pseudogene TRBV3-2) and TRBJ2-1; 8 positions agree with TRBD2. V shed 4 bases, J shed 5 bases, and the junction held 13 bases outside the gene matches. CDR1 and CDR2 from the germline V gene are LGHDT and YNNKEL (reference sequence). The CDR3 is 17 residues long. The CDR3 sequence is CASSPGRAGGMNNEQFF. In nucleotides, the CDR3 is TGTGCCAGCAGCCCCGGGCGGGCGGGGGGAATGAACAATGAGCAGTTCTTC.

The chain links TRBV6-5 to TRBJ1-1; 9 bases match TRBD1. The V gene's germline CDR1 is MNHEY and CDR2 SVGAGI. The V segment lost 6 bases and the J segment 4 bases; nucleotides outside the gene matches: 9. The CDR3 length is 15 residues. The CDR3, as DNA: TGTGCCAGCAGGAAGAGGGACAGGGAGGCCACTGAAGCTTTCTTT. The encoded protein is CASRKRDREATEAFF.

This clone showed up just a few times. The chain employs TRBV19 and TRBJ2-7; D not resolved. CDR1 is LNHDA, CDR2 SQIVND, per germline (reference sequence). The CDR3 spans 14 residues. V lost 3 bases to trimming and J lost 2 bases, with 11 bases between them. Written as DNA, the CDR3 is TGTGCCAGTAGTATCCCTGGCCCGACCTACGAGCAGTACTTC. Residues: CASSIPGPTYEQYF.

The rearrangement joins TRBV25-1 to TRBJ2-7; TRBD1 agrees at 10 bases. The junction had 7 bases not matched to a gene; V was cut back by 8 bases and J by 3 bases. Germline V lookup: CDR1 MGHDK, CDR2 SYGVNS. The CDR3 is made up of 14 amino acids. The CDR3: CASRGQGDVYEQYF. The CDR3 nucleotides are TGTGCCAGCCGAGGACAGGGGGACGTCTACGAGCAGTACTTC.

The chain has TRBV6-1 and TRBJ2-2, with D tentatively TRBD2 (5 bases). CDR3 length: 15 residues. Germline V gene sequence: CDR1 MNHNS, CDR2 SASEGT. V was pared by 0 bases and J by 6 bases, with 11 bases between. The CDR3 region has the DNA TGTGCCAGCAGTGAAGCGGTCCCACTAGCCGGGGAGCTGTTTTTT. Amino acids: CASSEAVPLAGELFF.

This rearrangement joins TRBV5-5 to TRBJ2-7, with 9 bases identical to TRBD1. The CDR3 is 14 residues long. Germline CDR1 and CDR2: SGHKS and YYEKEE (reference sequence). V lost 0 bases and J lost 4; bases outside the gene matches: 2. For the CDR3, the DNA is TGTGCCAGCAGCTTGGGACAGGGGGAATACGAGCAGTACTTC. Its translation is CASSLGQGEYEQYF. The full variable domain, in which reference TRBV5-5 and TRBJ2-7 provide the parts outside the CDR3, is DAGVTQSPTHLIKTRGQQVTLRCSPISGHKSVSWYQQVLGQGPQFIFQYYEKEERGRGNFPDRFSARQFPNYSSELNVNALLLGDSALYLCASSLGQGEYEQYFGPGTRLTVT.

J is TRBJ2-7 and V is TRBV28; the D gene is possibly TRBD1 (6 bases). Trimming took off 2 bases at V and 7 bases at J, with 12 bases between the two ends. This CDR3 comprises 13 residues. Germline loops: CDR1 MDHEN, CDR2 SYDVKM. DNA of the CDR3: TGTGCCAGCAGTTTAACAGGGCGGGTGGAGCAGTACTTC. It encodes CASSLTGRVEQYF.

V and J are TRBV9 and TRBJ2-5; TRBD2 matches at 12 bases. The V gene end was trimmed by 4 bases and the J gene end by 5 bases; junction bases not matched to a gene: 6. CDR3 length equals 15 residues. The germline CDR1 and CDR2 sequences are SGDLS and YYNGEE. The CDR3 is CASSRLAGAQETQYF. CDR3 coding DNA: TGTGCCAGCAGCAGACTAGCGGGGGCCCAGGAGACCCAGTACTTC.

V and J are TRBV27 and TRBJ2-7; tentatively, D is TRBD1 (5 bases). The CDR3 length is 12 residues. Trimming removed 8 bases at V and 6 bases at J, with 14 bases between. Germline CDR1 reads MNHEY; CDR2 reads SMNVEV (reference sequence). The CDR3 DNA follows: TGTGCCAGCCGAAGTGGGGCCCTCGAGCAGTACTTC. Translating gives CASRSGALEQYF.

The chain carries TRBV14 and TRBJ1-4; the D is unclear. The V gene lost 0 bases and the J gene lost 8 bases, with 13 bases spanning the gap. Germline lookup yields CDR1 SGHDN and CDR2 FVKESK. This CDR3 is 15 amino acids long. The CDR3 DNA reads TGTGCCAGCAGCCAAGATTCGAGCTTGTTAGAAAAACTGTTTTTT. Its protein is CASSQDSSLLEKLFF.

A single count supports this clone. The rearrangement links TRBV23-1 to TRBJ1-5, with 7 positions matching TRBD1. Being an ORF, TRBV23-1 has a function that is uncertain. There are 16 residues in the CDR3. V lost 2 bases, J lost 4 bases, and 8 bases stayed unmatched. As DNA, the CDR3 is TGCGCCAGCAGTCAAATAGGGGGACAGAAAAATCAGCCCCAGCATTTT. Its protein product is CASSQIGGQKNQPQHF.

The chain has TRBV6-5 and TRBJ1-2, with TRBD1 identical over 7 bases. Germline CDR1 MNHEY, CDR2 SVGAGI. The CDR3 covers 15 residues. Trimming took 0 bases from V and 4 from J; bases not matched to a gene: 5. This CDR3 reads CASSYSGTERYGYTF. Written as DNA, the CDR3 is TGTGCCAGCAGTTACTCTGGGACAGAGCGCTATGGCTACACCTTC.

This chain joins TRBV19 and TRBJ1-2; 8 nucleotides align to TRBD1. Germline values: CDR1 LNHDA, CDR2 SQIVND (reference sequence). This CDR3 spans 13 amino acids. V was clipped by 6 bases and J by 6 bases; unmatched bases: 6. As DNA, the CDR3 is TGTGCCAGTAGGCAAGGACAGGGCCATGGCTACACCTTC. Protein sequence: CASRQGQGHGYTF.

This clone was observed once. The chain joins TRBV10-3 to TRBJ2-5, with 14 bases that match TRBD2. CDR1 and CDR2 from the germline V gene are ENHRY and SYGVKD. V was pared by 2 bases and J by 2 bases, with 4 bases of the junction left unmatched. The CDR3 spans 17 residues. CDR3 region: CAISEGTSGGLQETQYF. The CDR3, as DNA: TGTGCCATCAGTGAGGGGACTAGCGGGGGCCTTCAAGAGACCCAGTACTTC.

This chain uses TRBV6-1 with TRBJ1-5, with D maybe TRBD1 (5 bases). There are 14 residues in the CDR3. CDR1 MNHNS and CDR2 SASEGT come from the germline V gene. V was shortened by 2 bases and J by 6 bases, with 11 bases between the two germline ends. The CDR3 reads CASSERGGGQPQHF. CDR3 nucleotides: TGTGCCAGCAGTGAACGGGGGGGAGGTCAGCCCCAGCATTTT.

This clone was seen only once. This sequence joins TRBV6-5 and TRBJ2-7, with 7 positions matching TRBD2. With 6 bases clipped from V and 0 bases from J, the junction kept 8 bases outside the gene matches. The CDR3 is made up of 15 amino acids. Germline V gene data show CDR1 as MNHEY and CDR2 as SVGAGI. The CDR3 coding sequence is TGTGCCAGCAGGGCCTCGGGGGGAAGCTCCTACGAGCAGTACTTC. This gives the protein CASRASGGSSYEQYF.

This chain links TRBV28 with TRBJ2-1; TRBD1 is a possible D gene (6 bases). This CDR3 comprises 14 residues. Germline values: CDR1 MDHEN, CDR2 SYDVKM. V was clipped by 4 bases and J by 7 bases, with 14 bases between them. The CDR3 reads CASSSFKQGNEQFF. CDR3 coding DNA: TGTGCCAGCAGTTCCTTCAAACAGGGAAATGAGCAGTTCTTC.

This chain uses TRBV7-2 with TRBJ2-2; 7 nucleotides agree with TRBD2. The J segment lost 7 bases and the V segment lost 1 base, leaving 6 bases of the junction unmatched. The CDR3 extends over 15 amino acids. Per the germline V gene, CDR1 is SGHTA and CDR2 is FQGNSA. The CDR3 here is CASSLVAGVIGELFF. The CDR3 bases are TGTGCCAGCAGCTTAGTTGCGGGAGTGATCGGGGAGCTGTTTTTT.

The chain uses TRBV24-1 and TRBJ1-4; TRBD1 matches at 7 bases. With 7 bases clipped from V and 6 bases from J, the junction kept 4 bases outside the gene matches. The CDR3 is 13 amino acids. In germline, CDR1 is KGHDR, CDR2 SFDVKD. CDR3 amino acids: CATRDRVDEKLFF. The CDR3 bases are TGTGCCACCAGAGACAGGGTTGATGAAAAACTGTTTTTT.

The chain carries TRBV7-8 and TRBJ2-3, with a weak D call TRBD2 (6 bases). Germline CDR1 SGHVS, CDR2 FQNEAQ. The CDR3 spans 17 residues. The V and J ends lost 5 bases and 2 bases respectively, with 20 bases between them. CDR3 protein: CASSRLWGEEITDTQYF. The CDR3 coding sequence is TGTGCCAGCAGCCGGTTGTGGGGGGAGGAAATCACAGATACGCAGTATTTT.

The J gene is TRBJ1-5, the V gene TRBV19; the D is unclear. The CDR3 has 15 residues. Germline V lookup: CDR1 LNHDA, CDR2 SQIVND (reference sequence). V lost 2 bases, J lost 3 bases, and 11 bases lay in between. CDR3 in DNA: TGTGCCAGTAGTATATCCGGGATTCCCAATCAGCCCCAGCATTTT. It codes for CASSISGIPNQPQHF.